This TCR beta chain was found in a study of neurological immune-mediated disorders. Study background: There were approximately 35 multiple sclerosis patients. Of these, roughly 30 had relapsing-remitting MS and 3 had secondary progressive MS.

This clonotype was seen at least ten times. Its antigen is not identified. The length of the CDR3 is 15 residues. V was pared by 4 bases and J by 0 bases, with 10 bases between. In germline, CDR1 is MDHEN, CDR2 SYDVKM. Broader study findings: Across subjects, no CDR3 amino acid sequence appeared in expanded clones of more than one subject, a finding that suggested private repertoires in all groups. Neither clinical nor MRI features showed any association with the multiple sclerosis repertoire cluster, and the authors stated that larger cohorts are needed.

The authors produced cDNA by 5'RACE using 10-nucleotide random UMIs. TCRdb passed the 5' RACE reads through MiXCR, listing each CDR3 protein once. The data show around 53,000 distinct CDR3 sequences, roughly 4.6% seen once. The TCR was taken from a man aged 45-60 years with multiple sclerosis. The V gene is TRBV28, the J gene TRBJ2-1; unclear D gene. Sequenced input: PBMCs. The CDR3 DNA reads as TGTGCCAGCAGTTCGGCAGGAAGCTCCTACAATGAGCAGTTCTTC. Its protein product is CASSSAGSSYNEQFF.